Sequencing of this T cell receptor beta chain was carried out in a study of blood T cell repertoires in COVID-19. This CDR3 spans 16 amino acids. Trimming left V 3 bases short and J 0 bases short, with 13 bases between. The germline V gene has CDR1 SGDLS and CDR2 YYNGEE. The data were produced by immunoSEQ multiplex PCR, yet TCRdb's version contains in-frame clones alone and is incomplete. The table lists about 270,000 clones, under 95% of them singletons. Residents of about two dozen US areas, aged about 18 to 100 years, made up the participants. Grouping used clinical history reported by participants in a survey and questionnaire.

The TCR was taken from a man aged 35 to 55 who had been exposed to COVID-19. The rearrangement links TRBV9 to TRBJ1-3; a possible D gene is TRBD1 (5 bases). Material for sequencing was PBMCs or T cells enriched from blood (not recorded which). CDR3 in amino acids: CASSEAQASSGNTIYF. CDR3 coding DNA: TGTGCCAGCAGCGAAGCACAGGCCTCCTCTGGAAACACCATATATTTT.